One and the same sample provided the 28 T cell receptor beta chains below, sequenced in a study of OX40 agonist ivuxolimab in advanced cancers. Using immunoSEQ multiplex PCR, the repertoire was profiled, and TCRdb retains in-frame clones only, with some absent. The data contain 35,000 to 55,000 clones, 84% of them singletons. The sequencing used CD4+ or CD8+ T cells sorted from blood, collected in a trial of the OX40 agonist ivuxolimab. All receptors derive from an adult with an advanced solid tumor such as melanoma, head and neck, liver or kidney cancer.

This chain links TRBV21-1 with TRBJ1-1; the D call in the table, TRBD1, was not verified against the DNA. TRBV21-1 is a pseudogene locus. The CDR3 spans 19 residues. In DNA form, the CDR3 reads TGTGCCAGCGCACTCCCCGGGACAGGGGTAAAGGGGATGAACACTGAAGCTTTCTTT. It specifies CASALPGTGVKGMNTEAFF.

This rearrangement joins TRBV5-6 to TRBJ1-2; 7 bases fit TRBD1. CDR3 length: 11 residues. Per the germline V gene, CDR1 is SGHDT and CDR2 is YYEEEE. The V gene end was trimmed by 3 bases and the J gene end by 8 bases; junction bases not matched to a gene: 1. The CDR3 DNA is TGTGCCAGCAGCTCAGGGGGAGGCTACACCTTC. It specifies CASSSGGGYTF.

The V gene is TRBV6-5, the J gene TRBJ2-1; TRBD1 agrees at 7 bases. The CDR3 totals 16 residues. Germline V gene sequence: CDR1 MNHEY, CDR2 SVGAGI. Trimming removed 3 bases from V and 4 bases from J; junction bases left unmatched: 9. CDR3 loop: CASSYYPGQSYNEQFF. The DNA for the CDR3 is TGTGCCAGCAGTTATTACCCGGGACAGAGTTACAATGAGCAGTTCTTC.

The chain employs TRBV7-9 and TRBJ1-2; D unresolved. Looked up from germline, CDR1 is SEHNR and CDR2 is FQNEAQ (reference sequence). The CDR3 length is 14 residues. Trimming stripped 8 bases from V and 6 bases from J, with 19 bases between. CDR3 amino acids: CASQGLEVKNGYTF. Here the CDR3 DNA reads TGTGCCAGCCAAGGCTTGGAGGTGAAGAATGGCTACACCTTC.

This chain links TRBV13 with TRBJ2-3; 10 bases fit TRBD1. CDR1 is PRHDT, CDR2 FYEKMQ, per germline (reference sequence). V shed 3 bases and J 7 bases; nucleotides not matched to a gene: 7. This CDR3 contains 15 residues. This CDR3 is CASSFRDRGRHTQYF. The CDR3 nucleotides read TGTGCCAGCAGCTTCCGGGACAGGGGCCGACATACGCAGTATTTT.

Comments on this clone: Mismatch with germline at one junction end may stem from a read error. The chain joins TRBV7-7 to TRBJ2-3; D tentatively reads TRBD1 or TRBD2 (5 bases each). The CDR3 spans 15 residues. Germline V gene sequence: CDR1 SSHAT, CDR2 FNYEAQ (reference sequence). The CDR3 coding sequence is TGTGCTAGCAGCCCTGAGGGGCTTGGCACAGATACGCAGTATTTT. It codes for CASSPEGLGTDTQYF. Full variable domain (rest looked up from reference TRBV7-7 and TRBJ2-3): GAGVSQSPRYKVTKRGQDVTLRCDPISSHATLYWYQQALGQGPEFLTYFNYEAQPDKSGLPSDRFSAERPEGSISTLTIQRTEQRDSAMYRCASSPEGLGTDTQYFGPGTRLTVL.

This clone occurred once. The V and J genes are TRBV5-4 and TRBJ2-7; 9 bases fit TRBD1. With 4 bases clipped from V and 1 base from J, the junction kept 9 bases outside the gene matches. The CDR3 spans 16 residues. Germline CDR1 and CDR2: SGHNT and YYREEE (reference sequence). DNA of the CDR3: TGTGCCAGCAGCGGCGGGCGAGGACAGGGGTCCTACGAGCAGTACTTC. Its translation: CASSGGRGQGSYEQYF.

The chain uses TRBV28 and TRBJ1-2; D gene uncertain. The CDR3 consists of 17 residues. Trimming took 2 bases from V and 8 from J, leaving 24 bases between them. CDR1 is MDHEN, CDR2 SYDVKM, per germline. The CDR3 region is CASSLPQERGSVFGYTF. In nucleotides, the CDR3 is TGTGCCAGCAGTTTACCCCAGGAACGAGGGTCTGTGTTCGGCTACACCTTC.

This rearrangement joins TRBV5-4 to TRBJ1-1; D gene uncertain. CDR1 is SGHNT, CDR2 YYREEE, per germline (reference sequence). The CDR3 covers 15 residues. V was cut by 6 bases and J by 1 base, with 16 bases left in between. Here the CDR3 DNA reads TGTGCCAGCACCAACCGTCCGGGAGGGAACACTGAAGCTTTCTTT. This codes for CASTNRPGGNTEAFF. Supplemented by reference TRBV5-4 and TRBJ1-1, the full variable domain reads ETGVTQSPTHLIKTRGQQVTLRCSSQSGHNTVSWYQQALGQGPQFIFQYYREEENGRGNFPPRFSGLQFPNYSSELNVNALELDDSALYLCASTNRPGGNTEAFFGQGTRLTVV.

Only one count was recorded for this clone. The chain employs TRBV18 and TRBJ2-4; D is undetermined. Deletions cut 5 bases from V and 4 bases from J, with 6 bases between. CDR3 size: 12 residues. Per the germline V gene, CDR1 is KGHSH and CDR2 is LQKENI. The CDR3 nucleotides are TGTGCCAGCTCAGGCCCTAAAAACATTCAGTACTTC. It translates to CASSGPKNIQYF.

The chain couples TRBV7-9 to TRBJ2-7, with D tentatively TRBD1 or TRBD2 (7 bases each). Germline lookup yields CDR1 SEHNR and CDR2 FQNEAQ (reference sequence). The V and J ends lost 4 bases and 12 bases respectively, with 16 bases between them. The CDR3 has 12 amino acids. CDR3 sequence reads: CASSSGGEGTYF. In DNA, the CDR3 is TGTGCCAGCAGCTCAGGGGGGGAGGGCACGTACTTC. Full variable domain (remainder filled in from reference TRBV7-9 and TRBJ2-7): DTGVSQNPRHKITKRGQNVTFRCDPISEHNRLYWYRQTLGQGPEFLTYFQNEAQLEKSRLLSDRFSAERPKGSFSTLEIQRTEQGDSAMYLCASSSGGEGTYFGPGTRLTVT.

The CDR3 loop reads CASSQVRGVLYEQYF. The CDR3, as DNA: TGCGCCAGCAGCCAAGTACGGGGGGTCCTCTACGAGCAGTACTTC. V usage is TRBV4-1 and J usage is TRBJ2-5, with TRBD2 matching 7 bases. The assigned J gene may be wrong: the sequence end matches TRBJ2-7 better. This CDR3 contains 15 residues. The V gene's germline CDR1 is MGHRA and CDR2 YSYEKL.

The chain joins TRBV6-6 to TRBJ1-1; TRBD1 matches 7 bases. Trimming removed 5 bases from V and 6 bases from J; junction bases left unmatched: 3. The germline CDR1 and CDR2 sequences are MNHNY and SVGAGI (reference sequence). CDR3 length: 12 residues. The CDR3 sequence: CASSEGASEAFF. The CDR3 coding sequence is TGTGCCAGCAGTGAGGGGGCTTCTGAAGCTTTCTTT.

The CDR3 sequence is CASSPHAGGSTDTQYF. CDR3 sequence (DNA): TGCGCCAGCAGCCCACACGCGGGAGGGTCCACAGATACGCAGTATTTT. J is TRBJ2-3 and V is TRBV4-1; 9 bases match TRBD2. CDR1 is MGHRA and CDR2 is YSYEKL in the germline V gene. The CDR3 spans 16 residues. With 4 bases clipped from V and 2 bases from J, the junction kept 7 bases outside the gene matches.

This clone was seen only a few times. The genes are TRBV11-2 and TRBJ1-1, with 8 bases that match TRBD1. Trimming removed 1 base from V and 11 bases from J; junction bases left unmatched: 3. The CDR3 length is 12 residues. CDR1 SGHAT and CDR2 FQNNGV come from the germline V gene. Written as DNA, the CDR3 is TGTGCCAGCAGCTTAGGACAGGGGTATGCTTTCTTT. It codes for CASSLGQGYAFF. The whole variable domain, filled in from reference TRBV11-2 and TRBJ1-1, reads EAGVAQSPRYKIIEKRQSVAFWCNPISGHATLYWYQQILGQGPKLLIQFQNNGVVDDSQLPKDRFSAERLKGVDSTLKIQPAKLEDSAVYLCASSLGQGYAFFGQGTRLTVV.

V usage is TRBV12-2 and J usage is TRBJ2-7; TRBD1 was called by the table and not checked on the DNA. TRBV12-2 is termed a pseudogene. The length of the CDR3 is 16 residues. The chain's CDR3 is CASRLAATGASYEQYF. CDR3 bases: TGTGCAAGTCGCTTAGCGGCGACAGGGGCCTCCTACGAGCAGTACTTC.

This clone has a handful of counts. The rearrangement links TRBV11-1 to TRBJ1-1; 8 nucleotides line up with TRBD1. Unmatched junction bases numbered 5, after V lost 6 bases and J lost 8 bases. The V gene's germline CDR1 is SGHAT and CDR2 FQDESV (reference sequence). The CDR3 extends over 12 amino acids. CDR3 sequence: CASRTDREEAFF. Written as DNA, the CDR3 is TGTGCCAGCAGAACGGACAGGGAGGAAGCTTTCTTT.

J is TRBJ2-1 and V is TRBV7-9; D is perhaps TRBD1 or TRBD2 (5 bases each). CDR3 length: 11 residues. The V gene lost 8 bases and the J gene lost 10 bases, with 12 bases spanning the gap. In germline, CDR1 is SEHNR, CDR2 FQNEAQ (reference sequence). As DNA, the CDR3 is TGTGCCAGCGGCCGGGGCAGGGAGCAGTTCTTC. Protein product: CASGRGREQFF.

This chain connects TRBV9 to TRBJ2-3; D is undetermined. The germline V and J ends were trimmed by 3 bases and 2 bases, with 10 bases remaining between them. CDR1 SGDLS and CDR2 YYNGEE come from the germline V gene. The CDR3 sequence is 14 residues long. DNA for the CDR3: TGTGCCAGCAGCGACCCTATCAACACAGATACGCAGTATTTT. Translating gives CASSDPINTDTQYF.

Concerning this clone itself: One junction end disagrees with the germline gene, perhaps due to a read error. This chain links TRBV10-2 with TRBJ1-1, with D uncertain. The CDR3 has 12 amino acids. Per the germline V gene, CDR1 is WSHSY and CDR2 is SAAADI. CDR3 amino acids: CASSPGNAEAFF. CDR3 bases: TGCGCCAGCAGTCCCGGGAACGCTGAAGCTTTCTTT.

There are a few counts of this clone. This chain connects TRBV11-3 to TRBJ2-5; D remains unclear. Looked up from germline, CDR1 is SGHNT and CDR2 is YENEEA. V lost 5 bases to trimming and J lost 5 bases, with 15 bases between them. This CDR3 has 14 residues. The CDR3 DNA is TGTGCCAGCAGCCCTCCCCGCTCAGAGGAGACCCAGTACTTC. Translating it yields CASSPPRSEETQYF.

The rearrangement links TRBV7-9 to TRBJ2-1, with 7 bases lining up with TRBD2. V gave up 5 bases and J gave up 0 bases; unmatched junction bases: 7. CDR3 length: 16 amino acids. In germline, CDR1 is SEHNR, CDR2 FQNEAQ (reference sequence). CDR3 residues: CASSPARLASYNEQFF. As DNA, the CDR3 is TGTGCCAGCAGCCCTGCCCGACTAGCCTCCTACAATGAGCAGTTCTTC.

This clone has a single count. V usage is TRBV7-2 and J usage is TRBJ2-3; 9 nucleotides align to TRBD1. Germline assignment: CDR1 SGHTA and CDR2 FQGNSA. This CDR3 spans 15 amino acids. J was trimmed by 6 bases and V by 0 bases; bases with no gene match: 4. CDR3 coding DNA: TGTGCCAGCAGCTTAGCGGGACAGGGAGGGGATACGCAGTATTTT. Its protein product is CASSLAGQGGDTQYF.

Remarks on this clone: Other DNA variants within this sample encode the same CDR3. The gene calls are TRBV11-2 and TRBJ2-1; TRBD2 is a possible D gene (5 bases). The CDR3 covers 15 residues. CDR1 SGHAT and CDR2 FQNNGV come from the germline V gene. V was shortened by 4 bases and J by 0 bases, with 10 bases between the two germline ends. In DNA form, the CDR3 reads TGTGCCAGCAGCTCCCCGGGGAGCTCCTACAATGAGCAGTTCTTC. The encoded protein is CASSSPGSSYNEQFF.

This clone was observed once. The genes are TRBV6-5 and TRBJ2-2; a weak D match, TRBD2 (5 bases). Germline lookup yields CDR1 MNHEY and CDR2 SVGAGI. Trimming pared 6 bases from V and 8 bases from J, leaving 13 bases between. This CDR3 comprises 13 residues. This CDR3 reads CASRPGLAGELFF. CDR3 nucleotides: TGTGCCAGCAGACCCGGACTGGCGGGGGAGCTGTTTTTT.

V and J are TRBV4-2 and TRBJ2-1; D gene ambiguous. Trimming cost V 4 bases and J 7 bases, with 8 bases left between them. This CDR3 has 12 amino acids. Germline V CDR1 and CDR2: LGHNA, YNFKEQ. The CDR3 here is CASSPLGNEQFF. Written as DNA, the CDR3 is TGTGCCAGCAGCCCTCTGGGAAATGAGCAGTTCTTC.

With regard to this clone: Other DNA sequences from this sample encode an identical CDR3 as well. The chain links TRBV2 to TRBJ2-7; no clear D gene. The CDR3 is made up of 10 amino acids. V was trimmed by 4 bases and J by 6 bases, leaving 4 bases between them. Per the germline V gene, CDR1 is SNHLY and CDR2 is FYNNEI. The chain's CDR3 is CASSGVEQYF. In DNA form, the CDR3 reads TGTGCCAGCAGTGGGGTCGAGCAGTACTTC.

This chain links TRBV27 with TRBJ2-7; D is perhaps TRBD2 (5 bases). Per germline, CDR1 MNHEY and CDR2 SMNVEV (reference sequence). With 1 base removed from V and 6 bases from J, the gap between germline ends came to 13 bases. The CDR3 is 14 residues long. The CDR3 loop reads CASSLLSLLGEQYF. CDR3 in DNA: TGTGCCAGCAGTTTATTATCCCTACTAGGCGAGCAGTACTTC.